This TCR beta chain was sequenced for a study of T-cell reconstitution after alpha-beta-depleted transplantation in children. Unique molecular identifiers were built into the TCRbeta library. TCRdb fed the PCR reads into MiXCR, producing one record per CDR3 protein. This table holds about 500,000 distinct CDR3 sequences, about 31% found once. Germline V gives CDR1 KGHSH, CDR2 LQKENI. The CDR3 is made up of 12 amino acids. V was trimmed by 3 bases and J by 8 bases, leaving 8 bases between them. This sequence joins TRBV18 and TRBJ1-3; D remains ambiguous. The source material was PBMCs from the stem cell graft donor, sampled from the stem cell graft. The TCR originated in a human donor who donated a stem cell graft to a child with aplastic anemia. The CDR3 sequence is CASSPSRDTIYF. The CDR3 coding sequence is TGTGCCAGCTCACCCTCCCGGGACACCATATATTTT.